Shown below are 32 T cell receptor beta chains from a single sample sequenced in a study of OX40 agonist ivuxolimab in advanced cancers. The assay was immunoSEQ multiplex PCR, and TCRdb's table has in-frame clones only and misses some. The sample records about 80,000 clones, around 93% being singletons. The starting material was CD4+ or CD8+ T cells sorted from blood, obtained in a trial of the OX40 agonist ivuxolimab. Receptor source: an adult with an advanced solid tumor such as melanoma, head and neck, liver or kidney cancer.

The chain is built from TRBV6-5 and TRBJ2-2; the D call may be TRBD1 or TRBD2 (6 bases each). CDR3 length equals 15 residues. V was clipped by 7 bases and J by 3 bases, with 15 bases between them. Germline lookup yields CDR1 MNHEY and CDR2 SVGAGI. The CDR3 protein is CASMEGDGHTGELFF. The CDR3 DNA reads TGTGCCAGCATGGAGGGGGACGGCCACACCGGGGAGCTGTTTTTT.

This chain joins TRBV5-4 and TRBJ1-1, with D hard to call. The CDR3 is 13 amino acids. Germline V CDR1 and CDR2: SGHNT, YYREEE (reference sequence). Trimming removed 2 bases at V and 11 bases at J, with 16 bases between. CDR3 DNA: TGTGCCAGCAGCTTTGATCTGGGATGGGAGGCTTTCTTT. Amino acid sequence: CASSFDLGWEAFF.

V and J are TRBV6-5 and TRBJ1-5, with D hard to call. This CDR3 spans 14 amino acids. CDR1 and CDR2 (germline): MNHEY, SVGAGI. Deletions cut 7 bases from V and 5 bases from J, with 15 bases between. The CDR3, as DNA: TGTGCCAGCACCCTCCGGGGTGGGGATCAGCCCCAGCATTTT. Encoded protein: CASTLRGGDQPQHF.

The rearrangement links TRBV7-8 to TRBJ2-7, with D possibly TRBD1 on 6 matching bases. Germline V gene lookup returns CDR1 SGHVS and CDR2 FQNEAQ. Trimming took 1 base from V and 5 from J, leaving 12 bases between them. The CDR3 runs 14 residues. The CDR3 spells CASSLGLRGDEQYF. The CDR3 DNA follows: TGTGCCAGCAGCTTAGGGCTCAGGGGCGACGAGCAGTACTTC.

This clone was recorded once. The chain couples TRBV19 to TRBJ2-3; TRBD2 matches 7 bases. The CDR3 has 15 residues. CDR1 is LNHDA, CDR2 SQIVND, per germline (reference sequence). Trimming removed 6 bases from V and 0 bases from J; junction bases left unmatched: 6. Here the CDR3 DNA reads TGTGCCAGTAGCGACGGGACTATTAGCACAGATACGCAGTATTTT. This gives the protein CASSDGTISTDTQYF.

CDR3 DNA sequence: TGTGCCAGCAGCTTTGCAGACGGCGACTACGAGCAGTACTTC. Amino acid sequence: CASSFADGDYEQYF. The rearrangement joins TRBV7-6 to TRBJ2-5, with D unclear. TRBJ2-7 explains the end of the DNA better; the J call may be wrong. CDR1 and CDR2 (germline): SGHVS, FNYEAQ. This CDR3 spans 14 amino acids.

The chain employs TRBV7-8 and TRBJ1-2; weak D call: TRBD1 (6 bases). CDR3 length: 13 amino acids. Trimming pared 3 bases from V and 7 bases from J, leaving 12 bases between. The V gene's germline CDR1 is SGHVS and CDR2 FQNEAQ. DNA for the CDR3: TGTGCCAGCAGCTTCGGGGGGGCGAGTGGCTACACCTTC. Its translation: CASSFGGASGYTF.

J is TRBJ2-1 and V is TRBV7-3, with 10 positions matching TRBD2. The J segment lost 2 bases and the V segment lost 5 bases, leaving 6 bases of the junction unmatched. CDR3 length equals 16 residues. Germline V CDR1 and CDR2: SGHTA, FQGTGA. CDR3 bases: TGTGCCAGCAGCCTTACTAGCGGGGAGGCCTACAATGAGCAGTTCTTC. It translates to CASSLTSGEAYNEQFF.

The chain links TRBV6-5 to TRBJ1-5; the D gene is possibly TRBD1 (6 bases). V lost 5 bases, J lost 5 bases, and 13 bases lay in between. Germline CDR1 reads MNHEY; CDR2 reads SVGAGI. This CDR3 spans 14 amino acids. CDR3 region: CASSLGQSYQPQHF. In nucleotides, the CDR3 is TGTGCCAGCAGTCTTGGACAGAGCTATCAGCCCCAGCATTTT.

The chain joins TRBV18 to TRBJ2-5; D possibly uses TRBD1 or TRBD2 (5 bases each). The CDR3 is 13 residues long. V was clipped by 6 bases and J by 5 bases, with 13 bases between them. The V gene's germline CDR1 is KGHSH and CDR2 LQKENI. CDR3 region: CASSPRRDETQYF. The CDR3 nucleotides are TGTGCCAGCTCCCCGCGCAGGGACGAGACCCAGTACTTC. Full variable domain (remainder filled in from reference TRBV18 and TRBJ2-5): NAGVMQNPRHLVRRRGQEARLRCSPMKGHSHVYWYRQLPEEGLKFMVYLQKENIIDESGMPKERFSAEFPKEGPSILRIQQVVRGDSAAYFCASSPRRDETQYFGPGTRLLVL.

V and J are TRBV9 and TRBJ2-7, with D perhaps TRBD1 (5 bases). CDR1 and CDR2 from the germline V gene are SGDLS and YYNGEE. V shed 3 bases and J shed 5 bases, with 9 bases lying between them. There are 12 residues in the CDR3. The CDR3 DNA reads as TGTGCCAGCAGCGAGCCAGGGAACGAGCAGTACTTC. Protein sequence: CASSEPGNEQYF. Full variable domain (missing parts from reference TRBV9 and TRBJ2-7): DSGVTQTPKHLITATGQRVTLRCSPRSGDLSVYWYQQSLDQGLQFLIQYYNGEERAKGNILERFSAQQFPDLHSELNLSSLELGDSALYFCASSEPGNEQYFGPGTRLTVT.

This rearrangement joins TRBV9 to TRBJ2-1; no clear D gene. The CDR3 contains 14 residues. V was trimmed by 0 bases and J by 8 bases, leaving 12 bases between them. Germline CDR1 SGDLS, CDR2 YYNGEE. DNA for the CDR3: TGTGCCAGCAGCGTAGCTGGGCCCGTCCATGAGCAGTTCTTC. As protein: CASSVAGPVHEQFF.

The V gene is TRBV6-8, the J gene TRBJ1-6; 12 nucleotides agree with TRBD1. The CDR3 is 17 amino acids. Trimming took 5 bases from V and 5 from J; bases not matched to a gene: 7. Germline V gene lookup returns CDR1 MNHGY and CDR2 SAAAGT. The CDR3 loop is CASSGTGGPPNNSPLHF. CDR3 nucleotide sequence: TGTGCCAGCAGTGGGACAGGGGGCCCTCCTAATAATTCACCCCTCCACTTT.

This chain joins TRBV7-8 and TRBJ1-5, with unresolved D. Per the germline V gene, CDR1 is SGHVS and CDR2 is FQNEAQ. The V gene lost 1 base and the J gene lost 2 bases, with 6 bases spanning the gap. The CDR3 consists of 14 residues. CDR3 bases: TGTGCCAGCAGCTTAGGTCCGGGCAATCAGCCCCAGCATTTT. Protein: CASSLGPGNQPQHF.

This chain links TRBV4-3 with TRBJ2-2; D unclear. The germline gives CDR1 LGHNA, CDR2 YSLEER. This CDR3 is built from 16 residues. V was clipped by 0 bases and J by 0 bases, with 8 bases between them. DNA for the CDR3: TGCGCCAGCAGCCAAGATAGTGTCGCGAACACCGGGGAGCTGTTTTTT. Its translation is CASSQDSVANTGELFF.

The genes are TRBV15 and TRBJ2-7; perhaps TRBD1 as D (6 bases). Between the trimmed V and J ends, which lost 4 bases and 2 bases, there was a span of 15 bases. CDR1 is LNHNV, CDR2 YYDKDF, per germline (reference sequence). The CDR3 extends over 15 amino acids. CDR3 amino acids: CATSTGTRGTYEQYF. In DNA form, the CDR3 reads TGTGCCACCAGCACCGGGACAAGGGGAACCTACGAGCAGTACTTC. Filled out from reference TRBV15 and TRBJ2-7, the complete variable domain reads DAMVIQNPRYQVTQFGKPVTLSCSQTLNHNVMYWYQQKSSQAPKLLFHYYDKDFNNEADTPDNFQSRRPNTSFCFLDIRSPGLGDTAMYLCATSTGTRGTYEQYFGPGTRLTVT.

J is TRBJ1-2 and V is TRBV2; TRBD1 might be the D (6 bases). Germline values: CDR1 SNHLY, CDR2 FYNNEI. V was pared by 4 bases and J by 0 bases, with 9 bases between. This CDR3 comprises 14 residues. The CDR3 loop reads CASSVGAANYGYTF. The CDR3 nucleotides read TGTGCCAGCAGTGTGGGGGCCGCTAACTATGGCTACACCTTC.

This chain connects TRBV2 to TRBJ1-1, with D perhaps matching TRBD1 (5 bases). The germline V gene has CDR1 SNHLY and CDR2 FYNNEI. V was clipped by 6 bases and J by 6 bases, with 11 bases between them. The CDR3 contains 12 residues. CDR3 in DNA: TGTGCCAGCAGAGTAGGGGAACCTGAAGCTTTCTTT. This gives the protein CASRVGEPEAFF.

The gene calls are TRBV2 and TRBJ1-5, with D possibly TRBD1 on 6 matching bases. The germline gives CDR1 SNHLY, CDR2 FYNNEI. Trimming stripped 2 bases from V and 6 bases from J, with 14 bases between. There are 15 residues in the CDR3. In nucleotides, the CDR3 is TGTGCCAGCAGTGAAACCGACAGGTATGGTCAGCCCCAGCATTTT. Amino acids: CASSETDRYGQPQHF.

This chain uses TRBV18 with TRBJ2-5; D unresolved. CDR1 is KGHSH, CDR2 LQKENI, per germline. Trimming pared 6 bases from V and 2 bases from J, leaving 13 bases between. CDR3 length: 14 residues. The CDR3 coding sequence is TGTGCCAGCTCCCCGTCCTTGGGGCAAGAGACCCAGTACTTC. Its protein product is CASSPSLGQETQYF.

The V call is TRBV29-1, the J call TRBJ2-7, with 7 bases that match TRBD1. Germline-derived CDR1 and CDR2 are SQVTM and ANQGSEA. V lost 6 bases to trimming and J lost 3 bases; unmatched junction nucleotides: 20. This CDR3 contains 17 residues. Here the CDR3 DNA reads TGCAGCGTAGTCGGGACAGAATCACGCTTCGGGGTCTACGAGCAGTACTTC. Protein sequence: CSVVGTESRFGVYEQYF.

The chain has TRBV27 and TRBJ2-7, with D tentatively TRBD2 (6 bases). Germline V CDR1 and CDR2: MNHEY, SMNVEV (reference sequence). This CDR3 has 15 residues. V lost 8 bases and J lost 0, with 17 bases in between. The CDR3 DNA reads as TGTGCCAGCGCTTGGAGTGGGGGAGGCTCCTACGAGCAGTACTTC. Encoded protein: CASAWSGGGSYEQYF.

The chain joins TRBV13 to TRBJ2-3; 8 nucleotides line up with TRBD2. Germline V lookup: CDR1 PRHDT, CDR2 FYEKMQ (reference sequence). CDR3 size: 15 residues. The V and J ends lost 2 bases and 6 bases, in that order; junction bases with no gene match: 7. DNA of the CDR3: TGTGCCAGCAGCTTATGGTCTAGCGGGTTGGATACGCAGTATTTT. Its protein is CASSLWSSGLDTQYF.

The rearrangement uses TRBV2 and TRBJ2-5; D uncertain. Germline CDR1 is SNHLY and CDR2 is FYNNEI. This CDR3 spans 13 amino acids. V shed 4 bases and J shed 0 bases, with 6 bases lying between them. The CDR3 nucleotides are TGTGCCAGCAGTGGACACCACCAAGAGACCCAGTACTTC. Translated: CASSGHHQETQYF.

The rearrangement uses TRBV6-6 and TRBJ2-2, with D tentatively TRBD1 (6 bases). Germline CDR1 MNHNY, CDR2 SVGAGI (reference sequence). V was clipped by 3 bases and J by 11 bases, with 13 bases between them. The CDR3 sequence is 13 residues long. The DNA of the CDR3 is TGTGCCAGCAGTTATTTGGGGGCGCTTGAGCTGTTTTTT. Translated, it gives CASSYLGALELFF.

The chain carries TRBV11-2 and TRBJ2-1; 16 bases are shared with TRBD2. This CDR3 has 16 residues. Germline CDR1 and CDR2: SGHAT and FQNNGV. Unmatched junction bases numbered 4, after V lost 3 bases and J lost 8 bases. CDR3 nucleotide sequence: TGTGCCAGCAGCTTGGGGACTAGCGGGGGGGCCTATGAGCAGTTCTTC. Amino acid sequence: CASSLGTSGGAYEQFF.

The chain couples TRBV9 to TRBJ2-7, with D perhaps matching TRBD1 (6 bases). The V gene's germline CDR1 is SGDLS and CDR2 YYNGEE. V was trimmed by 0 bases and J by 1 base, leaving 8 bases between them. The CDR3 has 14 amino acids. CDR3 DNA sequence: TGTGCCAGCAGCGTAGTGGACAGTTCCTACGAGCAGTACTTC. Amino acids: CASSVVDSSYEQYF. Filled out from reference TRBV9 and TRBJ2-7, the complete variable domain reads DSGVTQTPKHLITATGQRVTLRCSPRSGDLSVYWYQQSLDQGLQFLIQYYNGEERAKGNILERFSAQQFPDLHSELNLSSLELGDSALYFCASSVVDSSYEQYFGPGTRLTVT.

For the CDR3, the DNA is TGTGCCAGCAGCTCAGGGGTTGGCACTGAAGCTTTCTTT. It yields the protein CASSSGVGTEAFF. The chain uses TRBV7-8 and TRBJ1-1, with D possibly matching TRBD1 (6 bases). This CDR3 region has 13 residues. Trimming cost V 4 bases and J 4 bases, with 10 bases left between them. The germline V gene encodes CDR1 SGHVS and CDR2 FQNEAQ.

This clone was counted ten times or more. DNA for the CDR3: TGTGCCAGCAGCTTGATGGGGGGCGGTTATGGCTACACCTTC. Translation gives CASSLMGGGYGYTF. This chain uses TRBV5-6 with TRBJ1-2; tentatively, D is TRBD1 (6 bases). The CDR3 extends over 14 amino acids. V lost 1 base, J lost 5 bases, and 12 bases lay in between. Germline assignment: CDR1 SGHDT and CDR2 YYEEEE.

V usage is TRBV7-3 and J usage is TRBJ2-5; 11 nucleotides agree with TRBD2. This CDR3 comprises 15 residues. The ends lost 5 bases at V and 4 bases at J; junction bases unmatched: 6. Germline CDR1 reads SGHTA; CDR2 reads FQGTGA. The CDR3 loop reads CASSGSGGAAETQYF. CDR3 in DNA: TGTGCCAGCAGCGGTAGCGGGGGGGCCGCAGAGACCCAGTACTTC. The whole variable domain, remainder taken from reference TRBV7-3 and TRBJ2-5, is GAGVSQTPSNKVTEKGKYVELRCDPISGHTALYWYRQSLGQGPEFLIYFQGTGAADDSGLPNDRFFAVRPEGSVSTLKIQRTERGDSAVYLCASSGSGGAAETQYFGPGTRLLVL.

This clone was recorded once. The chain links TRBV4-1 to TRBJ1-1; TRBD1 might be the D (5 bases). The germline CDR1 and CDR2 sequences are MGHRA and YSYEKL. The CDR3 has 17 amino acids. V was cut by 0 bases and J by 0 bases, with 14 bases left in between. This CDR3 is CASSQDSYAGVNTEAFF. CDR3 in DNA: TGCGCCAGCAGCCAAGATTCGTATGCGGGGGTGAACACTGAAGCTTTCTTT.

This rearrangement joins TRBV11-2 to TRBJ1-2; TRBD1 matches at 9 bases. Germline V gene data show CDR1 as SGHAT and CDR2 as FQNNGV. This CDR3 comprises 16 residues. Trimming removed 5 bases from V and 8 bases from J; junction bases left unmatched: 15. The CDR3 here is CASSAPGQGRSKGYTF. DNA for the CDR3: TGTGCCAGCAGCGCTCCGGGACAGGGAAGGTCGAAAGGCTACACCTTC.